A selection of T cell receptor beta chains follows, all from one sample in a study of blood T cell repertoires in COVID-19. Method: immunoSEQ multiplex PCR; TCRdb's copy keeps in-frame clones and lacks some. The data hold 150,000 to 200,000 clones, with about 86% observed a single time. The sequenced sample consisted of peripheral blood. The source is a woman in her seventies with acute or convalescent COVID-19. The CDR3 runs from the conserved cysteine through the conserved F or W. A D gene is named only where the DNA matches it firmly. Clone size is given for some rows only: seen once, a few or many times, or a class if the clone is expanded.

TRBV28	-	-	TRBJ1-1	TGTGCCAGCACTCAGTATACTGAAGCTTTCTTT	CASTQYTEAFF
TRBV19	-	-	TRBJ1-1	TGTGCCACGGGGTACATGAACACTGAAGCTTTCTTT	CATGYMNTEAFF
TRBV6-5	-	-	TRBJ2-1	TGTGCCAGCAGTTCTTATAGGACGGACTTCTACAATGAGCAGTTCTTC	CASSSYRTDFYNEQFF
TRBV7-2	-	-	TRBJ2-1	TGTGCCAGCAGCTCGAGTCTGGGGCGGGGGCCCTACAATGAGCAGTTCTTC	CASSSSLGRGPYNEQFF
TRBV27	-	-	TRBJ2-2	TGTGCCAGCAGTTTATGGCAGGGCTCCTACACCGGGGAGCTGTTTTTT	CASSLWQGSYTGELFF
TRBV7-2	-	-	TRBJ2-7	TGTGCCAGCAGCTTAGGCTTCGGGGGAATCTACGAGCAGTACTTC	CASSLGFGGIYEQYF
TRBV30	-	TRBD1	TRBJ1-2	TGTGCCTGGAGTGTACAGTTTTCGGGGACAGGGGGGTTCTATGGCTACACCTTC	CAWSVQFSGTGGFYGYTF
TRBV9	-	-	TRBJ1-3	TGTGCCAGCAGCGTAGGCCCCGGGACACCATTCTCTGGAAACACCATATATTTT	CASSVGPGTPFSGNTIYF
TRBV7-9	-	-	TRBJ2-7	TGTGCCAGCAGCTCCGATTTACAGATCTACGAGCAGTACTTC	CASSSDLQIYEQYF
TRBV5-1	-	-	TRBJ2-5	TGCGCCAGCAGCTTGATTCAGGGGGAGACCCAGTACTTC	CASSLIQGETQYF
TRBV3-1/TRBV3-2	-	-	TRBJ2-2	TGTGCCAGCAGCCAAGACTTAGGATCCCTAGTCACCGGGGAGCTGTTTTTT	CASSQDLGSLVTGELFF
TRBV4-2	-	TRBD1	TRBJ2-7	TGTGCCAGCAGGGGACAGGGGTCGAAATCTACCTACGAGCAGTACTTC	CASRGQGSKSTYEQYF
TRBV9	-	-	TRBJ2-1	TGTGCCAGCAGCGTAGGGGGCTTTGAGTCCTACAATGAGCAGTTCTTC	CASSVGGFESYNEQFF
TRBV4-2	-	-	TRBJ2-5	TGTGCCAGCAGCCAAGTAGTAGAGGAGACCCAGTACTTC	CASSQVVEETQYF
TRBV7-2	-	TRBD1	TRBJ1-2	TGTGCCAGCAGCTTAGCGAACAGGGGGCTCAACTATGGCTACACCTTC	CASSLANRGLNYGYTF
TRBV4-2	once	TRBD2	TRBJ2-1	TGTGCCAGCAGCCAAGCGGGGGCTAGCGGGAGGGGCGATGAGCAGTTCTTC	CASSQAGASGRGDEQFF
TRBV7-2	-	TRBD1	TRBJ1-1	TGTGCCAGCAGCAAACGGGACAGGGGGGATTGGAACACTGAAGCTTTCTTT	CASSKRDRGDWNTEAFF
TRBV7-9	-	TRBD1	TRBJ1-6	TGTGCCAGCAGCTTAATAATGGGACAGTTAAATTCACCCCTCCACTTT	CASSLIMGQLNSPLHF